Listed below are T cell receptor beta chains from one sample, sequenced in a study of cytomegalovirus exposure and HLA in healthy donors. This table comes from immunoSEQ multiplex PCR, and its TCRdb copy is limited to in-frame clones, with some not included. The specimen's table records 150,000 to 200,000 clones. Sequencing used PBMCs. The receptors were gathered from a man between 25 and 39 years old in good health and CMV-seronegative. Each CDR3 is given with its conserved first and last residue. A D gene is named only where the DNA matches it firmly.

V,D,J,CDR3,DNA
TRBV10-2,.,TRBJ1-6,CASITGMNSPLHF,TGCGCCAGCATAACGGGGATGAATTCACCCCTCCACTTT
TRBV6-6,.,TRBJ2-5,CASSPLGAGTQETQYF,TGTGCCAGCAGTCCTCTGGGTGCGGGCACCCAAGAGACCCAGTACTTC
TRBV5-6,TRBD2,TRBJ2-1,CASSFPGLEYNEQFF,TGTGCCAGCAGCTTTCCGGGACTAGAATACAATGAGCAGTTCTTC
TRBV6-1,.,TRBJ1-3,CASTPRDSGNTIYF,TGTGCCAGCACTCCCCGGGACTCTGGAAACACCATATATTTT
TRBV29-1,TRBD2,TRBJ2-5,CSVFYSGSGETQYF,TGCAGCGTCTTCTATAGCGGGAGCGGGGAGACCCAGTACTTC
TRBV7-6,.,TRBJ2-6,CASSLVSSSRSGANVLTF,TGTGCCAGCAGCTTAGTTTCTAGCTCCCGCTCTGGGGCCAACGTCCTGACTTTC
TRBV18,TRBD2,TRBJ2-1,CASSPGEGTYNEQFF,TGTGCCAGCTCCCCGGGGGAGGGAACCTACAATGAGCAGTTCTTC
TRBV6-5,TRBD1,TRBJ1-2,CASSYSTGATGGYTF,TGTGCCAGCAGTTATTCGACAGGGGCAACCGGAGGCTACACCTTC
TRBV11-2,.,TRBJ1-1,CASSLGHLNTEAFF,TGTGCCAGCAGCTTGGGACACCTGAACACTGAAGCTTTCTTT
TRBV27,.,TRBJ2-7,CASSLSGEVISYEQYF,TGTGCCAGCAGTTTATCCGGGGAGGTTATTTCCTACGAGCAGTACTTC
TRBV2,.,TRBJ2-7,CASRHRGGTYEQYF,TGTGCCAGCAGGCACAGGGGGGGCACCTACGAGCAGTACTTC
TRBV7-2,.,TRBJ2-5,CASSLVGAQPQETQYF,TGTGCCAGCAGCCTGGTGGGGGCACAACCACAAGAGACCCAGTACTTC